This TCR beta chain was documented in a study of blood T cell repertoires in COVID-19. Background on the study: Sample material is recorded as cDNA or gDNA derived from T cells, B-cell-depleted T cells, or PBMCs.

V lost 5 bases, J lost 8 bases, and 12 bases lay in between. The germline V gene has CDR1 DFQATT and CDR2 SNEGSKA (reference sequence). The CDR3 totals 11 residues. In the original processing: The assay estimated nucleated cells by amplifying reference gene primers. Here immunoSEQ multiplex PCR was the method, and the copy in TCRdb shows in-frame clones only, minus some. The V and J calls and the clone size are those of that table, but D and trimming were determined from the DNA. In the table there are about 59,000 clones, around 81% of which are singletons. Sequences were obtained from peripheral blood. The genes are TRBV20-1 and TRBJ1-1; D is possibly TRBD1 (6 bases). The receptor was isolated from a woman at least 80 years old with active or convalescent COVID-19. The CDR3 DNA follows: TGCAGTGCTCCTTGGACAGAAGAAGCTTTCTTT. Translated: CSAPWTEEAFF.